This TCR beta chain is drawn from a study of blood T cell repertoires in COVID-19. Data came from immunoSEQ multiplex PCR; TCRdb stores just in-frame clones and leaves some out. The table includes roughly 180,000 clones, about 84% detected once. This clone turned up a few times. Germline V gene data show CDR1 as MDHEN and CDR2 as SYDVKM. The CDR3 totals 15 residues. V was clipped by 6 bases and J by 7 bases; unmatched bases: 7. This clonotype originated in a woman aged 25 to 39 with acute or convalescent COVID-19. V is TRBV28 and J is TRBJ1-5; 12 nucleotides agree with TRBD1. Sequencing was performed on peripheral blood. The CDR3 loop is CASRAPGQGAQPQHF. CDR3 nucleotide sequence: TGTGCCAGCAGAGCCCCGGGACAGGGGGCCCAGCCCCAGCATTTT.